This passage covers 17 T cell receptor beta chains from one sample sequenced in a study of OX40 agonist ivuxolimab in advanced cancers. TCRdb's copy holds only in-frame clones and misses some; the assay was immunoSEQ multiplex PCR. Of tens of thousands of clones listed, roughly nine tenths are singletons. The sequencing used CD4+ or CD8+ T cells sorted from blood, collected in a trial of the OX40 agonist ivuxolimab. These receptors were collected from an adult with an advanced solid tumor such as melanoma, head and neck, liver or kidney cancer.

The chain combines TRBV5-1 with TRBJ2-1, with 8 bases identical to TRBD1. CDR1 SGHRS and CDR2 YFSETQ come from the germline V gene. This CDR3 has 14 residues. The V segment lost 6 bases and the J segment 4 bases; nucleotides outside the gene matches: 6. DNA for the CDR3: TGCGCCAGCAACCCGAGACAGGGGTACAATGAGCAGTTCTTC. It yields the protein CASNPRQGYNEQFF.

This clone was found a few times. The rearrangement links TRBV20-1 to TRBJ1-5; D remains ambiguous. In germline, CDR1 is DFQATT, CDR2 SNEGSKA (reference sequence). V was cut by 7 bases and J by 6 bases, with 7 bases left in between. The CDR3 covers 10 residues. Here the CDR3 reads CSVGIQPQHF. The CDR3, as DNA: TGCAGTGTTGGGATTCAGCCCCAGCATTTT.

The chain has TRBV14 and TRBJ1-2, with TRBD1 identical over 8 bases. The CDR3 covers 13 residues. The V segment lost 1 base and the J segment 8 bases; nucleotides outside the gene matches: 3. The germline V gene encodes CDR1 SGHDN and CDR2 FVKESK. CDR3 sequence: CASSQGTGYGYTF. Here the CDR3 DNA reads TGTGCCAGCAGCCAAGGGACAGGGTACGGCTACACCTTC.

The chain uses TRBV12-5 and TRBJ2-7, with a weak D call TRBD1 (6 bases). V was pared by 2 bases and J by 2 bases, with 13 bases between. From germline, CDR1 is LGHNT and CDR2 FRNRAP. This CDR3 contains 15 residues. CDR3 in DNA: TGTGCTAGTGGTTTGTGGGGACACAACCCCTACGAGCAGTACTTC. Encoded protein: CASGLWGHNPYEQYF.

This chain joins TRBV28 and TRBJ1-5; weak D call: TRBD1 (5 bases). This CDR3 spans 15 amino acids. The germline V and J ends were trimmed by 3 bases and 2 bases, with 11 bases remaining between them. Germline CDR1 reads MDHEN; CDR2 reads SYDVKM. The DNA for the CDR3 is TGTGCCAGCAGTTTCCAGGGCCGTCGCAATCAGCCCCAGCATTTT. Its translation is CASSFQGRRNQPQHF. Full variable domain (missing parts from reference TRBV28 and TRBJ1-5): DVKVTQSSRYLVKRTGEKVFLECVQDMDHENMFWYRQDPGLGLRLIYFSYDVKMKEKGDIPEGYSVSREKKERFSLILESASTNQTSMYLCASSFQGRRNQPQHFGDGTRLSIL.

The chain uses TRBV2 and TRBJ1-4, with a tentative D call TRBD1 (6 bases). From germline, CDR1 is SNHLY and CDR2 FYNNEI. With 8 bases removed from V and 4 bases from J, the gap between germline ends came to 11 bases. CDR3 length: 13 amino acids. CDR3 sequence: CASSGTSNEKLFF. The CDR3, as DNA: TGTGCCAGCTCCGGGACAAGTAATGAAAAACTGTTTTTT. Using reference TRBV2 and TRBJ1-4 for the parts outside the CDR3, the full variable domain is EPEVTQTPSHQVTQMGQEVILRCVPISNHLYFYWYRQILGQKVEFLVSFYNNEISEKSEIFDDQFSVERPDGSNFTLKIRSTKLEDSAMYFCASSGTSNEKLFFGSGTQLSVL.

The chain is built from TRBV9 and TRBJ2-2, with 8 bases identical to TRBD1. CDR1 is SGDLS and CDR2 is YYNGEE in the germline V gene. Trimming at V came to 3 bases and at J to 0 bases, leaving 10 bases not matched to a gene. CDR3 length: 18 amino acids. The DNA for the CDR3 is TGTGCCAGCAGCGCCGACAGGGGACCTCTGACGAACACCGGGGAGCTGTTTTTT. Translated, it gives CASSADRGPLTNTGELFF. The whole variable domain, remainder taken from reference TRBV9 and TRBJ2-2, is DSGVTQTPKHLITATGQRVTLRCSPRSGDLSVYWYQQSLDQGLQFLIQYYNGEERAKGNILERFSAQQFPDLHSELNLSSLELGDSALYFCASSADRGPLTNTGELFFGEGSRLTVL.

Comment on this clone: One end of the junction fails to match germline, which may point to a read error. Other DNA sequences of this sample code for an identical CDR3. The chain couples TRBV19 to TRBJ2-2; TRBD2 is a possible D gene (6 bases). From germline, CDR1 is LNHDA and CDR2 SQIVND (reference sequence). The CDR3 consists of 12 residues. CDR3 amino acids: CASRLDTGELFF. In nucleotides, the CDR3 is TGCGCCAGTAGACTAGACACCGGGGAGCTGTTTTTT.

In its sample, this clone was seen once. The chain links TRBV4-3 to TRBJ1-3; the D is unclear. CDR1 and CDR2 from the germline V gene are LGHNA and YSLEER. V gave up 1 base and J gave up 0 bases, with 7 bases separating them. This CDR3 comprises 15 residues. CDR3 in amino acids: CASSQAEYSGNTIYF. Written as DNA, the CDR3 is TGCGCCAGCAGCCAAGCAGAGTACTCTGGAAACACCATATATTTT.

The CDR3 loop reads CASSFSGGVYEQYF. For the CDR3, the DNA is TGTGCCAGCAGCTTCTCAGGGGGCGTCTACGAGCAGTACTTC. The chain recombines TRBV11-3 with TRBJ2-7; 8 bases are a match to TRBD1. The V segment lost 3 bases and the J segment 3 bases; nucleotides outside the gene matches: 4. The CDR3 contains 14 residues. Looked up from germline, CDR1 is SGHNT and CDR2 is YENEEA.

This chain uses TRBV2 with TRBJ2-3, with TRBD2 matching over 8 bases. The CDR3 spans 15 residues. Germline CDR1 reads SNHLY; CDR2 reads FYNNEI. Trimming at V came to 6 bases and at J to 5 bases, leaving 10 bases not matched to a gene. CDR3 DNA: TGTGCCAGCAGATTAGATAGCGGGGTGGGAGATACGCAGTATTTT. Amino acids: CASRLDSGVGDTQYF.

This clone was detected a few times. The rearrangement joins TRBV9 to TRBJ2-7; 7 bases line up with TRBD2. Germline V CDR1 and CDR2: SGDLS, YYNGEE. The length of the CDR3 is 17 residues. The V segment lost 0 bases and the J segment 6 bases; nucleotides outside the gene matches: 15. The CDR3 reads CASSVGFLAGANSEQYF. The CDR3 DNA follows: TGTGCCAGCAGCGTAGGTTTTTTGGCGGGAGCCAACAGCGAGCAGTACTTC.

The chain has TRBV12-5 and TRBJ2-1; D uncertain. The CDR3 has 15 residues. Germline loops: CDR1 LGHNT, CDR2 FRNRAP. V lost 0 bases, J lost 11 bases, and 17 bases lay in between. The CDR3 DNA sequence: TGTGCTAGTGGTTTGGTACCCCAAACAGCGATAAAGCAGTTCTTC. Its protein is CASGLVPQTAIKQFF. Filled out from reference TRBV12-5 and TRBJ2-1, the complete variable domain reads DARVTQTPRHKVTEMGQEVTMRCQPILGHNTVFWYRQTMMQGLELLAYFRNRAPLDDSGMPKDRFSAEMPDATLATLKIQPSEPRDSAVYFCASGLVPQTAIKQFFGPGTRLTVL.

V usage is TRBV13 and J usage is TRBJ2-3, with 12 nucleotides matching TRBD2. The V segment lost 0 bases and the J segment 3 bases; nucleotides outside the gene matches: 4. CDR3 length: 17 residues. CDR1 is PRHDT, CDR2 FYEKMQ, per germline (reference sequence). CDR3: CASSLGLAGGRTDTQYF. The CDR3 region has the DNA TGTGCCAGCAGCTTAGGACTAGCGGGAGGTAGGACAGATACGCAGTATTTT. Variable domain in full (rest from reference TRBV13 and TRBJ2-3): AAGVIQSPRHLIKEKRETATLKCYPIPRHDTVYWYQQGPGQDPQFLISFYEKMQSDKGSIPDRFSAQQFSDYHSELNMSSLELGDSALYFCASSLGLAGGRTDTQYFGPGTRLTVL.

This clone was seen more than once but under ten times. CDR3 coding DNA: TGTGCCAGCAGCTTAACTAGCGGTAACTACGAGCAGTACTTC. Amino acids: CASSLTSGNYEQYF. The chain uses TRBV7-9 and TRBJ2-7; 8 bases are shared with TRBD2. This CDR3 contains 14 residues. J was trimmed by 3 bases and V by 2 bases; bases with no gene match: 3. From germline, CDR1 is SEHNR and CDR2 FQNEAQ (reference sequence).

The rearrangement joins TRBV4-1 to TRBJ1-2, with TRBD1 matching over 12 bases. This CDR3 region has 15 residues. CDR1 is MGHRA, CDR2 YSYEKL, per germline. V lost 1 base and J lost 6; bases outside the gene matches: 3. The DNA for the CDR3 is TGCGCCAGCAGCCAAGCCGGGACAGGGGGCGATGGCTACACCTTC. Protein sequence: CASSQAGTGGDGYTF.

The V call is TRBV4-3, the J call TRBJ2-2; D perhaps matches TRBD2 (5 bases). The germline V gene encodes CDR1 LGHNA and CDR2 YSLEER. V was shortened by 0 bases and J by 7 bases, with 9 bases between the two germline ends. This CDR3 comprises 14 residues. CDR3 region: CASSQDEGGGELFF. CDR3 nucleotide sequence: TGCGCCAGCAGCCAAGATGAGGGTGGCGGGGAGCTGTTTTTT.